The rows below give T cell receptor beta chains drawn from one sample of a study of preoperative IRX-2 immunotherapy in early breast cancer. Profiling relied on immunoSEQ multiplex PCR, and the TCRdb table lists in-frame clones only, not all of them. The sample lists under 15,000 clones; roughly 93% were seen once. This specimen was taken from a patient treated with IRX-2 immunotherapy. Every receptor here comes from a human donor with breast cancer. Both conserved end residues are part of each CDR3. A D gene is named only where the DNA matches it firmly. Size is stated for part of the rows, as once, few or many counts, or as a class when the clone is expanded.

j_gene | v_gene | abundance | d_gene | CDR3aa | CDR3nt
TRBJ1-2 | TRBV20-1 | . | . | CSAPANYGYTF | TGCAGTGCCCCGGCAAACTATGGCTACACCTTC
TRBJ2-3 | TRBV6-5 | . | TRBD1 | CASSYSTGITDTQYF | TGTGCCAGCAGTTACTCGACAGGGATAACAGATACGCAGTATTTT
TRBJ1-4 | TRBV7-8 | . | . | CASSGGRATNEKLFF | TGTGCCAGCTCTGGGGGAAGAGCAACTAATGAAAAACTGTTTTTT
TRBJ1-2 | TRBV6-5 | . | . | CASSYTRRFYGYTF | TGTGCCAGCAGTTACACCCGAAGGTTCTATGGCTACACCTTC
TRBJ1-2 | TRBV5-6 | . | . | CASSLSGRFYGYTF | TGTGCCAGCAGCTTGTCGGGGAGATTCTATGGCTACACCTTC
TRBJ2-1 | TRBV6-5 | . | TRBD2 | CASTRGGAGVSEQFF | TGTGCCAGCACCAGGGGAGGAGCGGGGGTTAGTGAGCAGTTCTTC
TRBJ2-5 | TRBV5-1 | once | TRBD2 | CASSPIASGGQETQYF | TGCGCCAGCAGCCCCATTGCTAGCGGGGGGCAAGAGACCCAGTACTTC
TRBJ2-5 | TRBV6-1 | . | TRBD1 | CASSARTGSWETQYF | TGTGCCAGCAGTGCCAGGACAGGGTCATGGGAGACCCAGTACTTC
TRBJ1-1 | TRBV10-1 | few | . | CASSESTTATEAFF | TGCGCCAGCAGTGAGTCGACGACAGCCACTGAAGCTTTCTTT
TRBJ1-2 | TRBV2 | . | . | CASSEMPAPGRRSYGYTF | TGTGCCAGCAGTGAAATGCCCGCTCCGGGACGAAGAAGCTATGGCTACACCTTC